This is a list of T cell receptor beta chains from one sample in a study of T-cell reconstitution after alpha-beta-depleted transplantation in children. Each CDR3 protein is one row after TCRdb ran MiXCR on the PCR reads. This table has 200,000 to 250,000 distinct CDR3 sequences, roughly 10% appearing once. The source was PBMCs from the stem cell graft donor, collected from the stem cell graft. The origin of the receptors is a human donor who donated a stem cell graft to a child with acute lymphoblastic leukemia. Both conserved end residues are part of each CDR3. Fields, in order: J gene, V gene, D gene, CDR3 length, clone size, CDR3 DNA, CDR3 protein. A D gene is named only where the DNA matches it firmly. Clone size is shown for a subset of rows, as once, few, many or a class of expanded clone.

J: TRBJ1-1
V: TRBV5-1
D: .
length: 14
size: .
DNA: TGCGCCAGCAGCTTGGAACGGACGAACACTGAAGCTTTCTTT
CDR3: CASSLERTNTEAFF

J: TRBJ1-2
V: TRBV12-5
D: .
length: 10
size: .
DNA: TGTGCTAGTGGTGAATATGGCTACACCTTC
CDR3: CASGEYGYTF

J: TRBJ2-7
V: TRBV10-3
D: .
length: 15
size: many
DNA: TGTGCCATCAGGCCCACTGGAGGGGGACACTACGAGCAGTACTTC
CDR3: CAIRPTGGGHYEQYF

J: TRBJ1-2
V: TRBV27
D: TRBD1
length: 16
size: .
DNA: TGTGCCAGCAGTTTACAATCGGACAGGGAGGACTATGGCTACACCTTC
CDR3: CASSLQSDREDYGYTF

J: TRBJ2-7
V: TRBV7-6
D: .
length: 16
size: .
DNA: TGTGCCAGCAGCTTAGGGAGTTCATTTGCGTCCGACGAGCAGTACTTC
CDR3: CASSLGSSFASDEQYF

J: TRBJ2-1
V: TRBV7-9
D: .
length: 13
size: many
DNA: TGTGCCAGCAGCATACCGGGGTTCAATGAGCAGTTCTTC
CDR3: CASSIPGFNEQFF

J: TRBJ2-3
V: TRBV20-1
D: .
length: 14
size: .
DNA: TGCAGTGCTAGAGCCGGGACAAGCACAGATACGCAGTATTTT
CDR3: CSARAGTSTDTQYF

J: TRBJ2-2
V: TRBV6-2/TRBV6-3
D: TRBD2
length: 16
size: many
DNA: TGTGCCAGCAGACCGTCCGGGACTAGCGGGGACGGGGAGCTGTTTTTT
CDR3: CASRPSGTSGDGELFF

J: TRBJ2-3
V: TRBV5-1
D: TRBD1
length: 15
size: .
DNA: TGCGCCAGCGTCAGGACAGGGGGTAGCACAGATACGCAGTATTTT
CDR3: CASVRTGGSTDTQYF

J: TRBJ1-4
V: TRBV7-9
D: .
length: 14
size: few
DNA: TGTGCCAGCAGCTTGGGCCCCATAGGGGAAAAACTGTTTTTT
CDR3: CASSLGPIGEKLFF

J: TRBJ1-5
V: TRBV24-1
D: TRBD1
length: 15
size: few
DNA: TGTGCCACCAGTGATTCGGGACAGGGGAATCAGCCCCAGCATTTT
CDR3: CATSDSGQGNQPQHF

J: TRBJ1-1
V: TRBV12-3/TRBV12-4
D: TRBD1
length: 14
size: many
DNA: TGTGCCAGCACAGTGGGACAGCCGAACACTGAAGCTTTCTTT
CDR3: CASTVGQPNTEAFF

J: TRBJ2-5
V: TRBV6-5
D: .
length: 14
size: many
DNA: TGTGCCAGCAGTTCACCCTATACCAAAGAGACCCAGTACTTC
CDR3: CASSSPYTKETQYF

J: TRBJ1-2
V: TRBV5-1
D: .
length: 15
size: .
DNA: TGCGCCAGCAGCTTGGGGACCGGGACGGACTATGGCTACACCTTC
CDR3: CASSLGTGTDYGYTF

J: TRBJ1-5
V: TRBV12-3/TRBV12-4
D: .
length: 12
size: many
DNA: TGTGCCAGCAACAATGAAGATCAGCCCCAGCATTTT
CDR3: CASNNEDQPQHF

J: TRBJ2-4
V: TRBV7-2
D: .
length: 15
size: many
DNA: TGTGCCAGCAGCTTAGAGGGGAGAGCCAAAAACATTCAGTACTTC
CDR3: CASSLEGRAKNIQYF

J: TRBJ1-1
V: TRBV27
D: .
length: 13
size: few
DNA: TGTGCCAGCAGCGGGGGGAGGAACACTGAAGCTTTCTTT
CDR3: CASSGGRNTEAFF

J: TRBJ2-1
V: TRBV3-1
D: TRBD1
length: 16
size: few
DNA: TGTGCCAGCAGCACTGACAGGGGGCGAACCTACAATGAGCAGTTCTTC
CDR3: CASSTDRGRTYNEQFF

J: TRBJ1-2
V: TRBV5-1
D: .
length: 16
size: many
DNA: TGCGCCAGCAGCCCGGGAATGGGGTTGGCTAACTATGGCTACACCTTC
CDR3: CASSPGMGLANYGYTF

J: TRBJ2-5
V: TRBV20-1
D: .
length: 14
size: many
DNA: TGCAGTGCTAGAGCGTCTACGGCTCAAGAGACCCAGTACTTC
CDR3: CSARASTAQETQYF

J: TRBJ1-3
V: TRBV3-1
D: .
length: 14
size: .
DNA: TGTGCCAGCAGCCAAGACAGGGGAGGGGACACCATATATTTT
CDR3: CASSQDRGGDTIYF

J: TRBJ1-1
V: TRBV5-1
D: .
length: 14
size: few
DNA: TGCGCCAGCCGCCGGACGGAACAGAACACTGAAGCTTTCTTT
CDR3: CASRRTEQNTEAFF

J: TRBJ1-1
V: TRBV12-3/TRBV12-4
D: TRBD1
length: 13
size: few
DNA: TGTGCCAGCAGATATGGACAGGGCACTGAAGCTTTCTTT
CDR3: CASRYGQGTEAFF

J: TRBJ1-5
V: TRBV20-1
D: .
length: 13
size: few
DNA: TGCAGTGCTAGTCCCACAGAGAATCAGCCCCAGCATTTT
CDR3: CSASPTENQPQHF

J: TRBJ2-6
V: TRBV6-5
D: .
length: 18
size: .
DNA: TGTGCCAGCAGTTACTATATCTCAGGTAGCTCTGGGGCCAACGTCCTGACTTTC
CDR3: CASSYYISGSSGANVLTF

J: TRBJ2-1
V: TRBV7-9
D: .
length: 11
size: many
DNA: TGTGCCAGCAGCTCTGCACCCAAGCAGTTCTTC
CDR3: CASSSAPKQFF

J: TRBJ2-3
V: TRBV4-3
D: TRBD1
length: 15
size: many
DNA: TGCGCCAGCAGCTCCCGACAGGGAGGCACAGATACGCAGTATTTT
CDR3: CASSSRQGGTDTQYF

J: TRBJ2-3
V: TRBV7-9
D: .
length: 14
size: many
DNA: TGTGCCAGCAGCAACAGTGGGGGCACAGATACGCAGTATTTT
CDR3: CASSNSGGTDTQYF

J: TRBJ2-7
V: TRBV3-1
D: TRBD2
length: 12
size: .
DNA: TGTGCCAGCAGCCAAGGGGGAGGGGAGCAGTACTTC
CDR3: CASSQGGGEQYF

J: TRBJ2-5
V: TRBV5-6
D: TRBD1
length: 15
size: many
DNA: TGTGCCAGCAGCTTGGGGACAGGGGCAAGGAAGACCCAGTACTTC
CDR3: CASSLGTGARKTQYF

J: TRBJ1-5
V: TRBV14
D: .
length: 15
size: .
DNA: TGTGCCAGCAGCCCCGAGGGGGGTAGCAATCAGCCCCAGCATTTT
CDR3: CASSPEGGSNQPQHF

J: TRBJ1-5
V: TRBV12-3/TRBV12-4
D: .
length: 12
size: many
DNA: TGTGCCAGCGGTTCGGGCAATCAGCCCCAGCATTTT
CDR3: CASGSGNQPQHF

J: TRBJ2-1
V: TRBV12-3/TRBV12-4
D: .
length: 14
size: few
DNA: TGTGCCAGCAATAGTTGGGGGAAGGGGGAGGAGCAGTTCTTC
CDR3: CASNSWGKGEEQFF

J: TRBJ2-2
V: TRBV12-3/TRBV12-4
D: .
length: 16
size: many
DNA: TGTGCCAGCAGTTTCTCACCCCCCCCGAACACCGGGGAGCTGTTTTTT
CDR3: CASSFSPPPNTGELFF

J: TRBJ1-1
V: TRBV7-9
D: .
length: 14
size: .
DNA: TGTGCCAGCAGCCGTGCGGGCATGAACACTGAAGCTTTCTTT
CDR3: CASSRAGMNTEAFF

J: TRBJ2-5
V: TRBV21-1
D: .
length: 19
size: .
DNA: TGTGCCAGCAGCGCCACCTTGGCCGGGGACAGGGGGCTATGGGAGACCCAGTACTTC
CDR3: CASSATLAGDRGLWETQYF

J: TRBJ2-7
V: TRBV27
D: .
length: 14
size: .
DNA: TGTGCCAGCAGCTCCTATGCAAGCTCCTACGAGCAGTACTTC
CDR3: CASSSYASSYEQYF

J: TRBJ1-1
V: TRBV18
D: TRBD1
length: 15
size: .
DNA: TGTGCCAGCTCCCCTATACAGGGGGCGGCCACTGAAGCTTTCTTT
CDR3: CASSPIQGAATEAFF

J: TRBJ1-2
V: TRBV29-1
D: TRBD1
length: 15
size: .
DNA: TGCAGCGTCGTGACCCGGGACAGGGGCTCATATGGCTACACCTTC
CDR3: CSVVTRDRGSYGYTF

J: TRBJ2-7
V: TRBV15
D: .
length: 15
size: .
DNA: TGTGCCACCAGCAGTCCTAAACTTGGGCCGAACGAGCAGTACTTC
CDR3: CATSSPKLGPNEQYF